The clone carrying this TCR beta chain was counted a few times. The data were taken from a study of blood T cell repertoires in COVID-19. The germline V gene encodes CDR1 MNHEY and CDR2 SMNVEV (reference sequence). Germline trimming cut 6 bases from V and 1 base from J; bases unmatched to any gene: 10. CDR3 length equals 17 residues. Measured with immunoSEQ multiplex PCR; TCRdb has only the in-frame clones, and not every one. The top ten clones hold 1.4% of a sample with 350,000 to 500,000 clones, over 75% of them seen once. V and J are TRBV27 and TRBJ2-3; 10 nucleotides match TRBD2. This TCR was recovered from a woman between 18 and 29 years old who had been exposed to COVID-19. The material sequenced was PBMCs or T cells enriched from blood (not recorded which). CDR3 sequence: CASRLRFGTSGTDTQYF. DNA for the CDR3: TGTGCCAGCAGACTAAGATTCGGGACTAGCGGCACAGATACGCAGTATTTT.